What follows are 8 T cell receptor beta chains derived from one specimen sequenced in a study of blood T cell repertoires in COVID-19. TCRdb's table, derived via immunoSEQ multiplex PCR, lists solely in-frame clones and lacks some. The sample lists around 250,000 clones, nearly 90% occurring once. The sequenced sample was peripheral blood. These receptors were obtained from a human donor in a cohort sampled during active COVID-19.

Concerning this clone itself: Other DNA variants within this sample encode the same CDR3. This sequence joins TRBV5-1 and TRBJ1-6; D is unresolved. The CDR3 is 15 amino acids. Germline V CDR1 and CDR2: SGHRS, YFSETQ. V lost 0 bases and J 4 bases, leaving 8 bases between the germline ends. CDR3: CASSLEGRYNSPLHF. CDR3 nucleotide sequence: TGCGCCAGCAGCTTGGAAGGGAGGTATAATTCACCCCTCCACTTT.

The chain is built from TRBV5-1 and TRBJ2-1; 13 bases fit TRBD2. Germline assignment: CDR1 SGHRS and CDR2 YFSETQ. The CDR3 contains 17 residues. V was clipped by 3 bases and J by 7 bases; unmatched bases: 10. The chain's CDR3 is CASSWDTSGRARNEQFF. CDR3 in DNA: TGCGCCAGCAGCTGGGACACTAGCGGGAGGGCCAGGAATGAGCAGTTCTTC.

The chain has TRBV28 and TRBJ2-5; the match to TRBD1 covers 11 bases. Germline V gene sequence: CDR1 MDHEN, CDR2 SYDVKM. The V gene end was trimmed by 2 bases and the J gene end by 1 base; junction bases not matched to a gene: 6. The CDR3 runs 17 residues. CDR3 coding DNA: TGTGCCAGCAGTTTAAGGGCCGGGACAGGGGGCCAAGAGACCCAGTACTTC. Translating it yields CASSLRAGTGGQETQYF.

The J gene is TRBJ2-5, the V gene TRBV7-3, with 10 nucleotides matching TRBD2. The CDR3 contains 16 residues. Germline CDR1 SGHTA, CDR2 FQGTGA. V was clipped by 2 bases and J by 4 bases; unmatched bases: 7. DNA for the CDR3: TGTGCCAGCAGCTTATGGGCTAGCGGGAGCACAGAGACCCAGTACTTC. This translates into CASSLWASGSTETQYF.

This chain joins TRBV19 and TRBJ1-4; D is perhaps TRBD1 (5 bases). Deletions cut 6 bases from V and 5 bases from J, with 19 bases between. The length of the CDR3 is 16 residues. Germline CDR1 and CDR2: LNHDA and SQIVND (reference sequence). CDR3 nucleotide sequence: TGTGCCAGTAGCCGTCTGTGGGGCAGGGCAAATGAAAAACTGTTTTTT. Translating it yields CASSRLWGRANEKLFF.

V gene TRBV19 combines with J gene TRBJ2-5; tentative D call: TRBD2 (5 bases). In germline, CDR1 is LNHDA, CDR2 SQIVND (reference sequence). CDR3 length equals 15 residues. Trimming left V 3 bases short and J 5 bases short, with 16 bases between. In DNA form, the CDR3 reads TGTGCCAGTAGTATCACCGGGGAGATCTTGGAGACCCAGTACTTC. It specifies CASSITGEILETQYF. The full variable domain, in which reference TRBV19 and TRBJ2-5 provide the parts outside the CDR3, is DGGITQSPKYLFRKEGQNVTLSCEQNLNHDAMYWYRQDPGQGLRLIYYSQIVNDFQKGDIAEGYSVSREKKESFPLTVTSAQKNPTAFYLCASSITGEILETQYFGPGTRLLVL.

The V gene is TRBV6-5, the J gene TRBJ1-3; D perhaps matches TRBD1 (5 bases). The CDR3 covers 16 residues. Germline CDR1 is MNHEY and CDR2 is SVGAGI. V dropped 2 bases and J dropped 0 bases, with 11 bases sitting between them. CDR3 DNA: TGTGCCAGCAGTTACCTACAGGTGATCTCTGGAAACACCATATATTTT. Its translation is CASSYLQVISGNTIYF.

The V call is TRBV19, the J call TRBJ1-2; 8 bases map to TRBD1. Germline V gene sequence: CDR1 LNHDA, CDR2 SQIVND (reference sequence). Trimming cost V 5 bases and J 0 bases; bases outside gene matches: 5. The CDR3 spans 15 residues. The CDR3 region is CASSPRTGTNYGYTF. The CDR3 region has the DNA TGTGCCAGTAGTCCCCGGACAGGGACTAACTATGGCTACACCTTC.